These 4 T cell receptor beta chains originate from one sample sequenced in a study of patients and donors after allogeneic stem cell transplantation. One entry per CDR3 protein, called by TCRdb with MiXCR from the RT-PCR reads. The sample carries about 960,000 distinct CDR3 sequences, more than 15% recorded once. Specimen: blood, either unsorted or a sorted T cell fraction (not recorded which). These receptors were taken from a human donor who was either an allogeneic HSCT recipient or a stem cell or donor lymphocyte infusion donor (not recorded which). It is not recorded whose cells these are; they may come from a transplant donor.

The sample holds many counts of this clonotype. The chain uses TRBV20-1 and TRBJ2-4, with D hard to call. Germline CDR1 DFQATT, CDR2 SNEGSKA (reference sequence). The V gene lost 1 base and the J gene lost 0 bases, with 10 bases spanning the gap. CDR3 length: 15 residues. In DNA, the CDR3 is TGCAGTGCTAGAGCGGCAGCATTAGCCAAAAACATTCAGTACTTC. Translating gives CSARAAALAKNIQYF.

V gene TRBV20-1 combines with J gene TRBJ2-3; D perhaps matches TRBD1 (5 bases). This CDR3 spans 12 amino acids. The V gene's germline CDR1 is DFQATT and CDR2 SNEGSKA (reference sequence). V was shortened by 7 bases and J by 0 bases, with 8 bases between the two germline ends. CDR3 coding DNA: TGCAGTGGAAGACAGAGCACAGATACGCAGTATTTT. Protein product: CSGRQSTDTQYF.

The chain is built from TRBV5-6 and TRBJ2-2; 12 positions match TRBD2. Losses at the gene ends were 2 bases for V and 2 bases for J; bases not matched to a gene: 4. Germline CDR1 and CDR2: SGHDT and YYEEEE. The CDR3 spans 17 residues. The DNA for the CDR3 is TGTGCCAGCAGCTTAAGCGGACTAGCGGGAAACACCGGGGAGCTGTTTTTT. The encoded protein is CASSLSGLAGNTGELFF. The entire variable domain, with the rest obtained from reference TRBV5-6 and TRBJ2-2, is as follows: DAGVTQSPTHLIKTRGQQVTLRCSPKSGHDTVSWYQQALGQGPQFIFQYYEEEERQRGNFPDRFSGHQFPNYSSELNVNALLLGDSALYLCASSLSGLAGNTGELFFGEGSRLTVL.

This clonotype has more than one count but fewer than ten. This sequence joins TRBV20-1 and TRBJ2-3; tentative D call: TRBD2 (5 bases). CDR1 is DFQATT and CDR2 is SNEGSKA in the germline V gene (reference sequence). Trimming stripped 3 bases from V and 6 bases from J, with 16 bases between. This CDR3 has 14 residues. The CDR3 here is CSARRVAGVDTQYF. The DNA of the CDR3 is TGCAGTGCTAGGCGGGTTGCGGGTGTCGATACGCAGTATTTT.